Below, one T cell receptor beta chain is given with its context. CDR3 length: 12 amino acids. V lost 6 bases to trimming and J lost 8 bases, with 13 bases between them. In germline, CDR1 is MNHGY, CDR2 SVAAGI. This sample was included in a study of regulatory and conventional T cells in RAG deficiency. The table came from immunoSEQ multiplex PCR; TCRdb's copy has only in-frame clones and leaves some out. Seen here are under 20,000 clones, about nine tenths observed once, and the top ten hold 1.4% to 1.5%. Regulatory T cells were sorted from blood as CD4+ CD25-high CD127-low cells. These data were likewise used in another study, on regulatory T cells. Per that study: Primers: 52 TRBV forward and 13 TRBJ reverse.

The V call is TRBV6-9, the J call TRBJ1-2, with D perhaps TRBD1 (5 bases). What was sequenced was Tregs sorted from blood. This TCR derives from a human donor in good health. The CDR3 DNA reads TGTGCCAGCAGGTCCGGGACGGGAGGCTACACCTTC. Amino acids: CASRSGTGGYTF.